The next 10 T cell receptor beta chains were all read from a single sample in a study of T cells in Graves' hyperthyroidism and ophthalmopathy. Amplification yielded TCR beta CDR3 regions, with RNA transcripts as the source. First-round RT-PCR of the TCR CDR3 relied on the HTBI primer set. TCRdb processed the multiplex PCR reads anew with MiXCR; each CDR3 protein has one entry. The profile covers 250,000 to 350,000 distinct CDR3 sequences, with about a sixth appearing a single time and around 58% taken by the ten largest. The sequencing input was blood. These receptors all come from a woman aged 55-70 years with Graves' ophthalmopathy.

In this sample, this clonotype turned up many times. The V gene is TRBV7-2, the J gene TRBJ2-2; D is possibly TRBD2 (7 bases). The germline gives CDR1 SGHTA, CDR2 FQGNSA. There are 15 residues in the CDR3. The V end was cut by 1 base, the J end by 4 bases, with 10 bases between. CDR3 in DNA: TGTGCCAGCAGCTTAGGGGCGGGGGCCACCGGGGAGCTGTTTTTT. Amino acids: CASSLGAGATGELFF.

The CDR3 nucleotides read TGTGCCAGCAGCTTCAAGACCAGCGGGTCACCCCTCCACTTT. As protein: CASSFKTSGSPLHF. The chain combines TRBV7-2 with TRBJ1-6; unclear D gene. This CDR3 has 14 amino acids. Looked up from germline, CDR1 is SGHTA and CDR2 is FQGNSA. V was trimmed by 3 bases and J by 10 bases, leaving 13 bases between them. The whole variable domain, remainder taken from reference TRBV7-2 and TRBJ1-6, is GAGVSQSPSNKVTEKGKDVELRCDPISGHTALYWYRQSLGQGLEFLIYFQGNSAPDKSGLPSDRFSAERTGGSVSTLTIQRTQQEDSAVYLCASSFKTSGSPLHFGNGTRLTVT.

This clonotype was counted many times. The chain has TRBV7-2 and TRBJ2-1; TRBD1 aligns across 8 bases. CDR1 is SGHTA, CDR2 FQGNSA, per germline. The CDR3 runs 16 residues. The trim removed 2 bases at V and 6 bases at J, leaving 9 bases unmatched. The CDR3 nucleotides read TGTGCCAGCAGCTTAAGAGGGACAGGTGGGTCCAATGAGCAGTTCTTC. It translates to CASSLRGTGGSNEQFF.

In its sample, this clonotype was seen once. A read error may be the cause here, since a much bigger clone is one base away. The rearrangement uses TRBV7-9 and TRBJ1-1; no firm D call. The ends were cut back, 0 bases at V and 0 bases at J, with 14 bases in the middle. This CDR3 spans 17 amino acids. Germline V gives CDR1 SEHNR, CDR2 FQNEAQ (reference sequence). The CDR3 protein is CASSLAGKTGVNTEAFF. The CDR3 DNA is TGTGCCAGCAGCTTAGCTGGGAAAACCGGGGTGAACACTGAAGCTTTCTTT. Drawing the rest from reference TRBV7-9 and TRBJ1-1, the complete variable domain is DTGVSQNPRHKITKRGQNVTFRCDPISEHNRLYWYRQTLGQGPEFLTYFQNEAQLEKSRLLSDRFSAERPKGSFSTLEIQRTEQGDSAMYLCASSLAGKTGVNTEAFFGQGTRLTVV.

This clonotype has a count of ten or more. V is TRBV5-6 and J is TRBJ1-2; no reliable D call. The CDR3 has 14 residues. V was cut by 3 bases and J by 6 bases, with 15 bases left in between. CDR1 SGHDT and CDR2 YYEEEE come from the germline V gene. The CDR3 loop is CASSYERPVDGYTF. The CDR3 DNA is TGTGCCAGCAGCTACGAACGGCCTGTCGATGGCTACACCTTC.

The sample holds many counts of this clonotype. The CDR3 region has the DNA TGTGCCAGCAGTTTACCTACCGGGCTCTCCTACGAGCAGTACTTC. Its translation is CASSLPTGLSYEQYF. The rearrangement links TRBV28 to TRBJ2-7; D call uncertain. Germline V gives CDR1 MDHEN, CDR2 SYDVKM. Between the trimmed V and J ends, which lost 2 bases and 0 bases, there was a span of 11 bases. The CDR3 loop spans 15 amino acids.

In its sample, this clonotype was seen many times. V and J are TRBV12-3 or TRBV12-4 and TRBJ1-1; 12 bases fit TRBD1. The CDR3 loop spans 12 amino acids. J gave up 11 bases and V 6 bases, and 4 bases lay outside the gene matches. This CDR3 reads CASSRDRGHAFF. The CDR3, as DNA: TGTGCCAGCAGCCGGGACAGGGGGCACGCTTTCTTT.

The chain recombines TRBV20-1 with TRBJ2-7; perhaps D is TRBD1 or TRBD2 (5 bases each). The CDR3 loop spans 14 amino acids. The V gene lost 2 bases and the J gene lost 4 bases, with 15 bases spanning the gap. The germline V gene encodes CDR1 DFQATT and CDR2 SNEGSKA (reference sequence). The CDR3 sequence: CSARQDGGRYEQYF. The CDR3 region has the DNA TGCAGTGCTAGACAGGATGGGGGTAGGTACGAGCAGTACTTC.

This clonotype was seen a handful of times. The chain joins TRBV19 to TRBJ1-2; D is possibly TRBD1 (5 bases). The V gene lost 3 bases and the J gene lost 2 bases, with 13 bases spanning the gap. The CDR3 totals 15 residues. Per the germline V gene, CDR1 is LNHDA and CDR2 is SQIVND (reference sequence). CDR3 nucleotides: TGTGCCAGTAGTATCCGGGACGCCCCAAACTATGGCTACACCTTC. This gives the protein CASSIRDAPNYGYTF.

In this sample, this clonotype turned up a few times. This chain uses TRBV19 with TRBJ2-1; a possible D gene is TRBD1 (6 bases). The CDR3 has 12 residues. The germline gives CDR1 LNHDA, CDR2 SQIVND (reference sequence). The CDR3 DNA reads as TGTGCGGCAGGGGATTCCTACAATGAGCAGTTCTTC. Its protein product is CAAGDSYNEQFF.